The clone carrying this T cell receptor (beta chain) was seen more than once but under ten times. V lost 1 base to trimming and J lost 5 bases; unmatched junction nucleotides: 7. CDR3 length: 16 amino acids. Looked up from germline, CDR1 is LGHDT and CDR2 is YNNKEL (reference sequence). This sample was included in a study of blood T cell repertoires in COVID-19. Study-wide background: T cells, B-cell-depleted T cells, or PBMCs supplied cDNA or gDNA.

TCRdb keeps only in-frame clones here, not all; method: immunoSEQ multiplex PCR. The table records about 440,000 clones, approximately 90% of them present only once. The chain employs TRBV3-1 (or the pseudogene TRBV3-2) and TRBJ2-2, with 7 nucleotides matching TRBD1. This clonotype was sampled from a woman in her late teens or twenties with acute COVID-19. Sequenced sample: PBMCs or T cells enriched from blood (not recorded which). The CDR3 coding sequence is TGTGCCAGCAGCCAAGGGACAGGACCTGTGACCGGGGAGCTGTTTTTT. It specifies CASSQGTGPVTGELFF.